Below are 31 T cell receptor beta chains sequenced from a single sample in a study of T cell responses to AZD1222 COVID-19 vaccine. Here immunoSEQ multiplex PCR was the method, and the copy in TCRdb shows in-frame clones only, minus some. The sample consists of about 170,000 clones, less than 95% of them appearing once. Sequenced material: peripheral blood, taken on day 0 of AZD1222 vaccination. The origin of the receptors is an adult in good health.

V gene TRBV3-1 (or the pseudogene TRBV3-2) combines with J gene TRBJ1-4, with D perhaps matching TRBD1 (5 bases). This CDR3 has 13 residues. V was pared by 11 bases and J by 5 bases, with 15 bases between. Germline V CDR1 and CDR2: LGHDT, YNNKEL (reference sequence). CDR3 in amino acids: CAARGGLNEKLFF. In nucleotides, the CDR3 is TGTGCCGCGCGGGGGGGGTTGAATGAAAAACTGTTTTTT.

The chain recombines TRBV5-1 with TRBJ1-4; D is unresolved. This CDR3 contains 15 residues. Trimming cost V 0 bases and J 4 bases, with 10 bases left between them. Germline V gives CDR1 SGHRS, CDR2 YFSETQ. This CDR3 reads CASSLAGRLNEKLFF. The CDR3 DNA follows: TGCGCCAGCAGCTTGGCAGGCCGTCTTAATGAAAAACTGTTTTTT.

The chain links TRBV5-8 to TRBJ1-1; 10 nucleotides align to TRBD1. Germline V gene sequence: CDR1 SGHTS, CDR2 YDEGEE. The CDR3 runs to 15 residues. Trimming took 4 bases from V and 1 from J; bases not matched to a gene: 4. CDR3 nucleotide sequence: TGTGCCAGCAGCAAGGGACAGGGGACGAACACTGAAGCTTTCTTT. Translating gives CASSKGQGTNTEAFF.

The chain recombines TRBV19 with TRBJ1-1, with D unresolved. Germline V gene lookup returns CDR1 LNHDA and CDR2 SQIVND (reference sequence). The CDR3 totals 17 residues. The V gene lost 1 base and the J gene lost 5 bases, with 20 bases spanning the gap. Here the CDR3 reads CASSIGTPEREWTEAFF. CDR3 nucleotides: TGTGCCAGTAGTATAGGGACCCCGGAAAGGGAATGGACTGAAGCTTTCTTT.

The chain links TRBV4-1 to TRBJ1-6; TRBD1 aligns across 9 bases. There are 15 residues in the CDR3. Trimming cost V 5 bases and J 4 bases; bases outside gene matches: 3. Germline CDR1 is MGHRA and CDR2 is YSYEKL. The CDR3 DNA sequence: TGCGCCAGCAGCAAGGACAGGGGTTATAATTCACCCCTCCACTTT. Protein sequence: CASSKDRGYNSPLHF.

The chain carries TRBV6-5 and TRBJ1-3, with 9 nucleotides matching TRBD1. CDR1 is MNHEY, CDR2 SVGAGI, per germline. V lost 5 bases and J lost 1; bases outside the gene matches: 3. The CDR3 is 15 amino acids. The chain's CDR3 is CASSRTGDSGNTIYF. The CDR3 region has the DNA TGTGCCAGCAGTAGGACAGGGGATTCTGGAAACACCATATATTTT.

The rearrangement links TRBV7-3 to TRBJ1-1; D unclear. The length of the CDR3 is 13 residues. Trimming cost V 3 bases and J 0 bases, with 5 bases left between them. CDR1 is SGHTA and CDR2 is FQGTGA in the germline V gene. The CDR3 DNA reads as TGTGCCAGCAGCTTGCAGATGAACACTGAAGCTTTCTTT. Translated, it gives CASSLQMNTEAFF.

The chain employs TRBV27 and TRBJ1-5; unclear D gene. The end of the DNA is better explained by TRBJ2-3, so the J call may be wrong. Looked up from germline, CDR1 is MNHEY and CDR2 is SMNVEV (reference sequence). This CDR3 contains 13 residues. In DNA, the CDR3 is TGTGCCAGCAGTCTGGAACTCAATCAGCCCCAGTATTTT. Translated: CASSLELNQPQYF.

The chain recombines TRBV28 with TRBJ2-7; D may correspond to TRBD1 or TRBD2 (5 bases each). The germline V gene encodes CDR1 MDHEN and CDR2 SYDVKM. The CDR3 extends over 14 amino acids. The V gene lost 3 bases and the J gene lost 3 bases, with 12 bases spanning the gap. The CDR3 reads CASSFTSGHYEQYF. The CDR3 DNA reads as TGTGCCAGCAGTTTCACTTCGGGGCACTACGAGCAGTACTTC. The whole variable domain, remainder taken from reference TRBV28 and TRBJ2-7, is DVKVTQSSRYLVKRTGEKVFLECVQDMDHENMFWYRQDPGLGLRLIYFSYDVKMKEKGDIPEGYSVSREKKERFSLILESASTNQTSMYLCASSFTSGHYEQYFGPGTRLTVT.

The chain joins TRBV28 to TRBJ2-7; 8 bases fit TRBD1. V was pared by 3 bases and J by 2 bases, with 6 bases of the junction left unmatched. The V gene's germline CDR1 is MDHEN and CDR2 SYDVKM. The CDR3 has 15 residues. In DNA, the CDR3 is TGTGCCAGCAGTTTCCCGGACAGGGCGACCTACGAGCAGTACTTC. It specifies CASSFPDRATYEQYF.

The V gene is TRBV14, the J gene TRBJ2-1, with no clear D. Trimming left V 4 bases short and J 5 bases short, with 15 bases between. CDR3 length: 15 residues. CDR1 SGHDN and CDR2 FVKESK come from the germline V gene. The CDR3 sequence is CASSPAGQINNEQFF. In DNA, the CDR3 is TGTGCCAGCAGCCCAGCAGGCCAGATCAACAATGAGCAGTTCTTC.

This clone was detected only once. J is TRBJ2-5 and V is TRBV6-1; 9 bases map to TRBD2. The trim removed 1 base at V and 2 bases at J, leaving 2 bases unmatched. CDR1 is MNHNS and CDR2 is SASEGT in the germline V gene. The CDR3 totals 15 residues. Written as DNA, the CDR3 is TGTGCCAGCAGTGAAGTAGCGGGGGTTCAAGAGACCCAGTACTTC. It codes for CASSEVAGVQETQYF.

This clone appeared a single time. The genes are TRBV4-1 and TRBJ1-4; the D gene is possibly TRBD1 (5 bases). V was clipped by 3 bases and J by 11 bases, with 7 bases between them. CDR3 length: 11 amino acids. Germline-derived CDR1 and CDR2 are MGHRA and YSYEKL. The CDR3 region has the DNA TGCGCCAGCAGCCACAGGGCGAAACTGTTTTTT. Amino acids: CASSHRAKLFF.

The rearrangement links TRBV27 to TRBJ1-6, with a weak D call TRBD1 (6 bases). Germline V CDR1 and CDR2: MNHEY, SMNVEV (reference sequence). This CDR3 has 16 residues. Trimming removed 7 bases at V and 3 bases at J, with 16 bases between. The CDR3 protein is CASKSRTEIYNSPLHF. The CDR3 bases are TGTGCCAGCAAGTCCCGGACAGAGATCTATAATTCACCCCTCCACTTT.

The sample holds one count of this clone. DNA for the CDR3: TGCGCCAGCAGCCAAGACGGGACAGGCGGAGGCTATGGCTACACCTTC. Encoded protein: CASSQDGTGGGYGYTF. The J gene is TRBJ1-2, the V gene TRBV4-1, with 8 nucleotides matching TRBD1. CDR3 length equals 16 residues. The ends lost 0 bases at V and 4 bases at J; junction bases unmatched: 7. The V gene's germline CDR1 is MGHRA and CDR2 YSYEKL.

V is TRBV5-8 and J is TRBJ2-3, with 9 bases fitting TRBD2. This CDR3 is 19 amino acids long. V trimming: 3 bases; J trimming: 2 bases; junction bases outside the gene matches: 16. The germline V gene encodes CDR1 SGHTS and CDR2 YDEGEE. The CDR3 DNA reads as TGTGCCAGCAGCTCTAGGTCGGCTAGCGGGATTAGCGACACAGATACGCAGTATTTT. Protein sequence: CASSSRSASGISDTDTQYF.

This clone showed up just once. The J gene is TRBJ1-1, the V gene TRBV11-3; 7 bases fit TRBD1. In germline, CDR1 is SGHNT, CDR2 YENEEA. The junction had 4 bases not matched to a gene; V was cut back by 5 bases and J by 1 base. CDR3 length: 14 residues. CDR3 DNA sequence: TGTGCCAGCAGCCCGAGACAGGGGAACACTGAAGCTTTCTTT. As protein: CASSPRQGNTEAFF.

There are a few counts of this clone. This sequence joins TRBV29-1 and TRBJ2-5; 10 bases line up with TRBD2. CDR1 SQVTM and CDR2 ANQGSEA come from the germline V gene. J lost 10 bases, V lost 8 bases, and 13 bases had no gene match. The CDR3 has 13 amino acids. CDR3 amino acids: CSSASGGPRGQYF. CDR3 nucleotide sequence: TGCAGCTCGGCTAGCGGGGGCCCTCGGGGCCAGTACTTC.

This sequence joins TRBV4-1 and TRBJ2-3; D is ambiguous. The CDR3 length is 16 residues. Germline V gene data show CDR1 as MGHRA and CDR2 as YSYEKL. V lost 0 bases and J lost 1, with 11 bases in between. CDR3 sequence reads: CASSQDRYLGTDTQYF. The CDR3 region has the DNA TGCGCCAGCAGCCAAGATAGGTACCTGGGCACAGATACGCAGTATTTT.

This clone showed up just once. The rearrangement links TRBV4-1 to TRBJ1-1; TRBD1 matches 10 bases. Losses at the gene ends were 0 bases for V and 5 bases for J; bases not matched to a gene: 3. The CDR3 spans 15 residues. Germline CDR1 is MGHRA and CDR2 is YSYEKL. The CDR3 sequence is CASSQDQGQGTEAFF. CDR3 bases: TGCGCCAGCAGCCAAGATCAGGGACAGGGGACTGAAGCTTTCTTT.

The gene calls are TRBV6-5 and TRBJ2-5; TRBD1 agrees at 7 bases. Unmatched junction bases numbered 10, after V lost 5 bases and J lost 4 bases. The CDR3 totals 15 residues. Germline CDR1 and CDR2: MNHEY and SVGAGI. The CDR3 sequence is CASSLIHTGAETQYF. The CDR3 DNA reads TGTGCCAGCAGTCTCATTCACACAGGGGCAGAGACCCAGTACTTC.

The chain has TRBV7-3 and TRBJ2-1; D possibly matches TRBD1 or TRBD2 (6 bases each). Germline V gives CDR1 SGHTA, CDR2 FQGTGA. The CDR3 is made up of 15 amino acids. Trimming took 1 base from V and 2 from J, leaving 9 bases between them. CDR3 in DNA: TGTGCCAGCAGCTTAATGGGGGGCACCTACAATGAGCAGTTCTTC. Protein sequence: CASSLMGGTYNEQFF.

The chain links TRBV19 to TRBJ2-7, with no clear D. The CDR3 runs to 11 residues. V was trimmed by 8 bases and J by 3 bases, leaving 8 bases between them. CDR1 and CDR2 (germline): LNHDA, SQIVND (reference sequence). CDR3 in amino acids: CASGIRYEQYF. The CDR3 DNA sequence: TGTGCCAGTGGGATTCGCTACGAGCAGTACTTC.

A note on this clone: One junction end disagrees with the germline gene, perhaps due to a read error. This rearrangement joins TRBV9 to TRBJ1-2; a possible D gene is TRBD1 (6 bases). The CDR3 covers 12 residues. Germline V lookup: CDR1 SGDLS, CDR2 YYNGEE. CDR3 region: CASSATGALGHF. CDR3 in DNA: TGTGCCAGCAGTGCGACGGGGGCCCTCGGTCACTTC.

The gene calls are TRBV12-3 or TRBV12-4 and TRBJ1-4; 7 nucleotides agree with TRBD1. The junction had 1 base not matched to a gene; V was cut back by 2 bases and J by 7 bases. The CDR3 is made up of 13 amino acids. This chain's CDR3 is CASSLQGGEKLFF. CDR3 DNA: TGTGCCAGCAGTTTACAGGGGGGTGAAAAACTGTTTTTT.

The V and J genes are TRBV10-3 and TRBJ2-7; the D call may be TRBD1 or TRBD2 (5 bases each). Between the trimmed V and J ends, which lost 4 bases and 3 bases, there was a span of 19 bases. Per germline, CDR1 ENHRY and CDR2 SYGVKD. This CDR3 has 16 amino acids. The CDR3 nucleotides are TGTGCCATCAGTGCCGGGGACCCCGGTATCGGCTACGAGCAGTACTTC. Amino acids: CAISAGDPGIGYEQYF.

The CDR3 loop reads CASSSGQGNEQYF. For the CDR3, the DNA is TGCGCCAGCAGCTCTGGACAGGGAAACGAGCAGTACTTC. The rearrangement links TRBV5-1 to TRBJ2-7, with TRBD1 identical over 8 bases. The CDR3 consists of 13 residues. V dropped 3 bases and J dropped 5; count of bases not matched to a gene: 4. Germline V gene data show CDR1 as SGHRS and CDR2 as YFSETQ.

This clone was seen more than once but under ten times. The V gene is TRBV2, the J gene TRBJ1-6; D unclear. CDR1 is SNHLY and CDR2 is FYNNEI in the germline V gene. The CDR3 sequence is 16 residues long. Between the trimmed V and J ends, which lost 4 bases and 0 bases, there was a span of 10 bases. The CDR3 spells CASSGRDSSYNSPLHF. CDR3 in DNA: TGTGCCAGCAGTGGGAGGGATAGCTCCTATAATTCACCCCTCCACTTT.

This chain links TRBV19 with TRBJ1-4; 8 bases line up with TRBD1. Looked up from germline, CDR1 is LNHDA and CDR2 is SQIVND (reference sequence). CDR3 length equals 14 residues. The trim removed 5 bases at V and 8 bases at J, leaving 7 bases unmatched. CDR3 sequence: CASSPRTGYEKLFF. The CDR3 bases are TGTGCCAGTAGTCCCCGGACAGGGTACGAAAAACTGTTTTTT.

V is TRBV3-1 (or the pseudogene TRBV3-2) and J is TRBJ1-2, with no clear D. CDR1 is LGHDT, CDR2 YNNKEL, per germline (reference sequence). The CDR3 is 14 amino acids. Trimming removed 4 bases at V and 4 bases at J, with 13 bases between. The DNA of the CDR3 is TGTGCCAGCAGCCGAGTGATGGGAGCCTATGGCTACACCTTC. Translating it yields CASSRVMGAYGYTF.

This chain links TRBV6-5 with TRBJ1-1; a weak D match, TRBD1 (5 bases). The germline V gene encodes CDR1 MNHEY and CDR2 SVGAGI. Trimming left V 6 bases short and J 4 bases short, with 6 bases between. CDR3 length equals 11 residues. Here the CDR3 reads CASRGATEAFF. For the CDR3, the DNA is TGTGCCAGCAGAGGGGCCACTGAAGCTTTCTTT.